Shown below are 13 T cell receptor beta chains from a single sample sequenced in a study of blood T cell repertoires in COVID-19. Generated by immunoSEQ multiplex PCR, the TCRdb table keeps only in-frame clones and is missing some. There are about 240,000 clones in the sample; approximately 84% occur only once, and approximately 3.5% lies in the top ten. Material: PBMCs or T cells enriched from blood (not recorded which). The receptors were sampled from a woman aged 35 to 49 with acute COVID-19.

This rearrangement joins TRBV7-8 to TRBJ1-6; D ambiguous. With 3 bases removed from V and 7 bases from J, the gap between germline ends came to 7 bases. CDR1 and CDR2 from the germline V gene are SGHVS and FQNEAQ. There are 13 residues in the CDR3. CDR3 residues: CASSFTENSPLHF. CDR3 DNA: TGTGCCAGCAGCTTCACGGAGAATTCACCCCTCCACTTT.

V is TRBV5-4 and J is TRBJ2-7; 7 bases match TRBD2. Losses at the gene ends were 4 bases for V and 3 bases for J; bases not matched to a gene: 13. The CDR3 loop spans 16 amino acids. The V gene's germline CDR1 is SGHNT and CDR2 YYREEE (reference sequence). As DNA, the CDR3 is TGTGCCAGCAGCGACATGGAAGGGAGGGCCCGCTACGAGCAGTACTTC. Its protein product is CASSDMEGRARYEQYF. The whole variable domain, remainder taken from reference TRBV5-4 and TRBJ2-7, is ETGVTQSPTHLIKTRGQQVTLRCSSQSGHNTVSWYQQALGQGPQFIFQYYREEENGRGNFPPRFSGLQFPNYSSELNVNALELDDSALYLCASSDMEGRARYEQYFGPGTRLTVT.

The chain has TRBV29-1 and TRBJ1-1; possible D gene TRBD1, 6 bases. The CDR3 spans 13 residues. V lost 4 bases to trimming and J lost 2 bases, with 11 bases between them. Germline CDR1 reads SQVTM; CDR2 reads ANQGSEA. CDR3: CSVVWGQNTEAFF. CDR3 nucleotides: TGCAGCGTTGTTTGGGGGCAAAACACTGAAGCTTTCTTT.

In this sample, this clone turned up a few times. Other DNA sequences in the sample encode the same CDR3. The chain carries TRBV6-5 and TRBJ2-5; TRBD2 matches at 7 bases. V was pared by 5 bases and J by 3 bases, with 3 bases of the junction left unmatched. Germline CDR1 is MNHEY and CDR2 is SVGAGI. There are 13 residues in the CDR3. In nucleotides, the CDR3 is TGTGCCAGCAGTCGTACTAGCGAAGAGACCCAGTACTTC. This gives the protein CASSRTSEETQYF.

The chain couples TRBV3-1 (or the pseudogene TRBV3-2) to TRBJ2-5; weak D call: TRBD2 (6 bases). In germline, CDR1 is LGHDT, CDR2 YNNKEL (reference sequence). The CDR3 length is 16 residues. V shed 6 bases and J shed 4 bases, with 21 bases lying between them. Written as DNA, the CDR3 is TGTGCCAGCAGTAGAGAGGGACTTCTCAACGGAGAGACCCAGTACTTC. This translates into CASSREGLLNGETQYF.

The rearrangement uses TRBV6-1 and TRBJ1-4; D might be TRBD1 (5 bases). The CDR3 runs 14 residues. The V end lost 2 bases, the J end lost 7 bases, and 11 bases lay between the germline ends. Germline loops: CDR1 MNHNS, CDR2 SASEGT. The CDR3 DNA sequence: TGTGCCAGCAGTGAATCAGGGCTCCCTGAAAAACTGTTTTTT. Translating gives CASSESGLPEKLFF.

This clone was seen once. The chain couples TRBV19 to TRBJ1-5, with 9 nucleotides matching TRBD1. The germline CDR1 and CDR2 sequences are LNHDA and SQIVND (reference sequence). J was trimmed by 4 bases and V by 4 bases; bases with no gene match: 2. This CDR3 has 14 amino acids. DNA for the CDR3: TGTGCCAGTAGTACGGGACAGGGTAATCAGCCCCAGCATTTT. Translating it yields CASSTGQGNQPQHF.

V usage is TRBV5-4 and J usage is TRBJ2-7, with D maybe TRBD2 (5 bases). Trimming removed 0 bases from V and 4 bases from J, with 17 bases in between. The CDR3 is 16 amino acids. Germline CDR1 is SGHNT and CDR2 is YYREEE (reference sequence). The CDR3 sequence: CASSLGGSTRGYEQYF. The DNA for the CDR3 is TGTGCCAGCAGCTTGGGAGGGAGTACCCGAGGGTACGAGCAGTACTTC. Variable domain in full (rest from reference TRBV5-4 and TRBJ2-7): ETGVTQSPTHLIKTRGQQVTLRCSSQSGHNTVSWYQQALGQGPQFIFQYYREEENGRGNFPPRFSGLQFPNYSSELNVNALELDDSALYLCASSLGGSTRGYEQYFGPGTRLTVT.

The V and J genes are TRBV11-2 and TRBJ2-5, with 9 bases that match TRBD2. With 1 base clipped from V and 5 bases from J, the junction kept 14 bases outside the gene matches. Germline V lookup: CDR1 SGHAT, CDR2 FQNNGV. The CDR3 is 18 amino acids. This chain's CDR3 is CASSLGFGGGRGAETQYF. The DNA of the CDR3 is TGTGCCAGCAGCTTAGGGTTCGGTGGCGGGAGGGGGGCGGAGACCCAGTACTTC.

V is TRBV19 and J is TRBJ1-2, with D possibly matching TRBD1 (5 bases). V lost 4 bases and J 3 bases, leaving 15 bases between the germline ends. This CDR3 has 15 amino acids. CDR1 and CDR2 from the germline V gene are LNHDA and SQIVND (reference sequence). The CDR3 region is CASSTETAQDYGYTF. The CDR3 DNA is TGTGCCAGTAGTACAGAGACAGCTCAGGACTATGGCTACACCTTC.

The chain carries TRBV9 and TRBJ1-6, with D possibly matching TRBD1 (6 bases). Trimming took off 3 bases at V and 7 bases at J, with 11 bases between the two ends. The CDR3 covers 14 residues. Germline V CDR1 and CDR2: SGDLS, YYNGEE. This CDR3 reads CASSADRLNSPLHF. The CDR3 region has the DNA TGTGCCAGCAGCGCAGACAGGCTGAATTCACCCCTCCACTTT. The full variable domain, in which reference TRBV9 and TRBJ1-6 provide the parts outside the CDR3, is DSGVTQTPKHLITATGQRVTLRCSPRSGDLSVYWYQQSLDQGLQFLIQYYNGEERAKGNILERFSAQQFPDLHSELNLSSLELGDSALYFCASSADRLNSPLHFGNGTRLTVT.

The V call is TRBV6-5, the J call TRBJ1-2; D possibly corresponds to TRBD1 (5 bases). This CDR3 contains 14 residues. V was clipped by 7 bases and J by 4 bases, with 16 bases between them. The V gene's germline CDR1 is MNHEY and CDR2 SVGAGI. The CDR3: CASTRNDRVYGYTF. The CDR3, as DNA: TGTGCCAGCACACGGAACGACAGAGTCTATGGCTACACCTTC.

This sequence joins TRBV11-3 and TRBJ2-3; no clear D gene. Germline V gives CDR1 SGHNT, CDR2 YENEEA. CDR3 size: 20 residues. Trimming took 5 bases from V and 0 from J, leaving 27 bases between them. The CDR3, as DNA: TGTGCCAGCAGCCCCCAGCGTACTTTTGTGGCCGCCCTTAGCACAGATACGCAGTATTTT. This encodes CASSPQRTFVAALSTDTQYF.